One sample yielded the 21 T cell receptor beta chains listed below, sequenced in a study of shared clonotypes between healthy human individuals. TCRdb's copy holds only in-frame clones and misses some; the assay was immunoSEQ multiplex PCR. The profile covers some 2.1 million clones, with 90% to 95% appearing a single time and 0.1% to 0.15% taken by the ten largest. Input material: naive CD4+ T cells sorted from blood. The subset: CD45RA+ positively selected. Receptors were obtained from a man aged 18 to 29 in good health.

The chain has TRBV15 and TRBJ1-6; no clear D gene. The germline gives CDR1 LNHNV, CDR2 YYDKDF (reference sequence). Trimming took 5 bases from V and 6 from J, leaving 20 bases between them. The CDR3 is made up of 17 amino acids. This CDR3 reads CATSARTAGFSNSPLHF. The CDR3 DNA reads as TGTGCCACCAGCGCGCGGACGGCTGGCTTCAGTAATTCACCCCTCCACTTT.

On this clone: This clone may be a read error of a much larger clone one base away. The CDR3 bases are TGTGCCAGCGGCGAAGCCGCAGGGGTCCCACCCCTCCACTTT. Amino acids: CASGEAAGVPPLHF. The chain couples TRBV7-8 to TRBJ1-6; tentatively, D is TRBD1 (6 bases). V was trimmed by 8 bases and J by 11 bases, leaving 19 bases between them. From germline, CDR1 is SGHVS and CDR2 FQNEAQ. This CDR3 region has 14 residues.

The chain links TRBV6-5 to TRBJ1-1; D unresolved. Germline loops: CDR1 MNHEY, CDR2 SVGAGI. Trimming left V 2 bases short and J 1 base short, with 8 bases between. This CDR3 is 14 amino acids long. As DNA, the CDR3 is TGTGCCAGCAGTTACGAGGTCGGGAACACTGAAGCTTTCTTT. It specifies CASSYEVGNTEAFF.

The chain recombines TRBV6-5 with TRBJ1-1; D possibly corresponds to TRBD1 (6 bases). Trimming shortened V by 2 bases and J by 1 base, and 14 bases separated the two germline ends. Germline V CDR1 and CDR2: MNHEY, SVGAGI. CDR3 size: 16 residues. The CDR3 coding sequence is TGTGCCAGCAGTTACATCGCCGGGACAAAGAACACTGAAGCTTTCTTT. It codes for CASSYIAGTKNTEAFF.

This clone was detected once. This chain joins TRBV5-6 and TRBJ1-6; D unclear. The V gene lost 1 base and the J gene lost 7 bases, with 6 bases spanning the gap. The germline V gene has CDR1 SGHDT and CDR2 YYEEEE. This CDR3 contains 13 residues. This chain's CDR3 is CASSLLENSPLHF. CDR3 DNA sequence: TGTGCCAGCAGCTTGTTGGAAAATTCACCCCTCCACTTT.

The chain recombines TRBV7-6 with TRBJ1-3; no definite D call. In germline, CDR1 is SGHVS, CDR2 FNYEAQ. The CDR3 is made up of 13 amino acids. V lost 1 base and J 7 bases, leaving 8 bases between the germline ends. As DNA, the CDR3 is TGTGCCAGCAGCTTAGACAGATCTAACACCATATATTTT. Amino acid sequence: CASSLDRSNTIYF.

The chain has TRBV19 and TRBJ1-2; D gene uncertain. The V end lost 7 bases, the J end lost 4 bases, and 22 bases lay between the germline ends. This CDR3 has 16 residues. Germline CDR1 LNHDA, CDR2 SQIVND (reference sequence). The CDR3 coding sequence is TGTGCCAGTACCTATCCGGTGGGCGGAAATCGCTATGGCTACACCTTC. Its protein product is CASTYPVGGNRYGYTF.

The chain couples TRBV11-2 to TRBJ2-5; D not resolved. The V and J ends lost 1 base and 7 bases respectively, with 13 bases between them. The CDR3 length is 14 residues. The V gene's germline CDR1 is SGHAT and CDR2 FQNNGV. CDR3 residues: CASSLGDRSGTQYF. CDR3 in DNA: TGTGCCAGCAGCTTAGGGGATCGATCAGGGACCCAGTACTTC.

Comment on this clone: The same CDR3 is also encoded by other DNA sequences in this sample. The chain joins TRBV6-6 to TRBJ2-7; 8 nucleotides agree with TRBD1. J gave up 4 bases and V 4 bases, and 6 bases lay outside the gene matches. Germline V gene lookup returns CDR1 MNHNY and CDR2 SVGAGI (reference sequence). This CDR3 has 14 amino acids. CDR3 loop: CASSSPGQGYEQYF. DNA for the CDR3: TGTGCCAGCAGTTCCCCAGGACAGGGTTACGAGCAGTACTTC.

V usage is TRBV2 and J usage is TRBJ1-2; D remains unclear. V was pared by 8 bases and J by 3 bases, with 13 bases between. Germline V lookup: CDR1 SNHLY, CDR2 FYNNEI. The CDR3 spans 13 residues. In nucleotides, the CDR3 is TGTGCCAGCTCTTTTAGCTTAGACTATGGCTACACCTTC. Protein: CASSFSLDYGYTF.

With respect to this clone: The sample contains more than one DNA sequence encoding this CDR3. The chain has TRBV5-6 and TRBJ2-7; D might be TRBD1 or TRBD2, each matching 5 bases. There are 14 residues in the CDR3. Trimming shortened V by 0 bases and J by 0 bases, and 7 bases separated the two germline ends. Looked up from germline, CDR1 is SGHDT and CDR2 is YYEEEE. The CDR3 sequence is CASSLGDRSYEQYF. In DNA, the CDR3 is TGTGCCAGCAGCTTGGGGGACCGCTCCTACGAGCAGTACTTC. Looking up the rest from reference TRBV5-6 and TRBJ2-7 gives the full variable domain: DAGVTQSPTHLIKTRGQQVTLRCSPKSGHDTVSWYQQALGQGPQFIFQYYEEEERQRGNFPDRFSGHQFPNYSSELNVNALLLGDSALYLCASSLGDRSYEQYFGPGTRLTVT.

The chain is built from TRBV2 and TRBJ1-1; possible D gene TRBD1, 6 bases. CDR3 length equals 14 residues. V was clipped by 0 bases and J by 11 bases, with 16 bases between them. From germline, CDR1 is SNHLY and CDR2 FYNNEI. In nucleotides, the CDR3 is TGTGCCAGCAGTGAAGCGGGGGCGACGGGCCAGGCTTTCTTT. Amino acid sequence: CASSEAGATGQAFF. The full variable domain, completed using reference TRBV2 and TRBJ1-1, is EPEVTQTPSHQVTQMGQEVILRCVPISNHLYFYWYRQILGQKVEFLVSFYNNEISEKSEIFDDQFSVERPDGSNFTLKIRSTKLEDSAMYFCASSEAGATGQAFFGQGTRLTVV.

This clone was observed once. This chain uses TRBV30 with TRBJ1-6; no clear D. Trimming shortened V by 5 bases and J by 6 bases, and 8 bases separated the two germline ends. Per the germline V gene, CDR1 is GTSNPN and CDR2 is SVGIG (reference sequence). This CDR3 is built from 12 residues. DNA for the CDR3: TGTGCCTGGGTGGCCAGTAATTCACCCCTCCACTTT. Translated, it gives CAWVASNSPLHF.

This chain connects TRBV7-9 to TRBJ2-6; weak D call: TRBD1 (6 bases). Germline CDR1 and CDR2: SEHNR and FQNEAQ (reference sequence). Trimming removed 5 bases at V and 4 bases at J, with 12 bases between. CDR3 length equals 15 residues. CDR3 in amino acids: CASSARGSGANVLTF. As DNA, the CDR3 is TGTGCCAGCAGCGCCAGGGGATCCGGGGCCAACGTCCTGACTTTC. Supplemented by reference TRBV7-9 and TRBJ2-6, the full variable domain reads DTGVSQNPRHKITKRGQNVTFRCDPISEHNRLYWYRQTLGQGPEFLTYFQNEAQLEKSRLLSDRFSAERPKGSFSTLEIQRTEQGDSAMYLCASSARGSGANVLTFGAGSRLTVL.

This chain uses TRBV5-4 with TRBJ2-1, with a possible D match to TRBD2 (5 bases). Germline V CDR1 and CDR2: SGHNT, YYREEE (reference sequence). V shed 0 bases and J shed 8 bases, with 18 bases lying between them. CDR3 size: 16 residues. The CDR3 DNA sequence: TGTGCCAGCAGCTTGGGAGGACTCGGGTCTTACCATGAGCAGTTCTTC. Its translation is CASSLGGLGSYHEQFF.

This chain uses TRBV5-6 with TRBJ1-5; the D is unclear. Germline lookup yields CDR1 SGHDT and CDR2 YYEEEE. Deletions cut 3 bases from V and 7 bases from J, with 17 bases between. The CDR3 totals 15 residues. In DNA form, the CDR3 reads TGTGCCAGCAGCTCCACCCAGGCCTCTTGGCAGCCCCAGCATTTT. Its protein product is CASSSTQASWQPQHF.

The V call is TRBV18, the J call TRBJ2-4; 8 bases are a match to TRBD1. This CDR3 comprises 16 residues. Germline trimming cut 2 bases from V and 2 bases from J; bases unmatched to any gene: 5. Germline-derived CDR1 and CDR2 are KGHSH and LQKENI. Here the CDR3 DNA reads TGTGCCAGCTCACCAGCAGGGGGCGCAACCAAAAACATTCAGTACTTC. Its translation: CASSPAGGATKNIQYF.

This chain joins TRBV6-1 and TRBJ2-3; D not resolved. The CDR3 is 14 residues long. The V gene lost 1 base and the J gene lost 14 bases, with 19 bases spanning the gap. CDR1 is MNHNS, CDR2 SASEGT, per germline. The CDR3 nucleotides read TGTGCCAGCAGTGAAGTTGAGTATGGCGGCTTGGCGTATTTT. Translating gives CASSEVEYGGLAYF.

V gene TRBV7-9 combines with J gene TRBJ1-2; D is possibly TRBD1 (5 bases). Trimming took 5 bases from V and 6 from J, leaving 13 bases between them. Germline CDR1 SEHNR, CDR2 FQNEAQ (reference sequence). The CDR3 runs to 13 residues. The CDR3 sequence: CASSPKGANGYTF. CDR3 coding DNA: TGTGCCAGCAGCCCGAAAGGGGCAAATGGCTACACCTTC.

As concerns this clone: The sample holds other DNA sequences that translate to the same CDR3. The chain couples TRBV7-2 to TRBJ2-2, with unresolved D. Trimming removed 0 bases from V and 0 bases from J, with 5 bases in between. CDR3 length equals 15 residues. The germline V gene encodes CDR1 SGHTA and CDR2 FQGNSA. This CDR3 reads CASSLAGANTGELFF. As DNA, the CDR3 is TGTGCCAGCAGCTTAGCGGGCGCGAACACCGGGGAGCTGTTTTTT.

The chain employs TRBV28 and TRBJ1-2; D not resolved. Looked up from germline, CDR1 is MDHEN and CDR2 is SYDVKM. The CDR3 spans 14 residues. The V gene lost 7 bases and the J gene lost 4 bases, with 16 bases spanning the gap. The CDR3 region has the DNA TGTGCCAGCAATTTGGGCCGCTACTCCTATGGCTACACCTTC. Residues: CASNLGRYSYGYTF.